This T cell receptor (beta chain) was sequenced during a study of blood T cell repertoires in COVID-19. At the level of the study: Both acute and convalescent COVID-19 samples were obtained from the United States, Italy and Spain. T cells, B-cell-depleted T cells, or PBMCs supplied cDNA or gDNA.

Germline-derived CDR1 and CDR2 are LNHDA and SQIVND (reference sequence). The CDR3 is made up of 14 amino acids. V lost 2 bases and J 8 bases, leaving 13 bases between the germline ends. Authors' methods: Amplified reference gene primers provided the basis for estimating nucleated cell counts. Using immunoSEQ multiplex PCR, the repertoire was profiled, and TCRdb retains in-frame clones only, with some absent. That table supplies the V and J calls and clone size; D and trimming were determined from the DNA. The sample lists 140,000 to 150,000 clones; under 90% were seen once. The genes are TRBV19 and TRBJ2-1; tentative D call: TRBD2 (5 bases). This clonotype originated in a man aged 65 to 85 who had recovered from COVID-19. The sample consisted of peripheral blood. CDR3 nucleotide sequence: TGTGCCAGTAGTATAAGACACCCGAGGGATGAGCAGTTCTTC. The encoded protein is CASSIRHPRDEQFF.